This entry lists 22 T cell receptor beta chains sequenced from one sample in a study of metastatic and nonmetastatic thyroid tumors. Patients underwent thyroid surgery, and none had received any treatment before it. TCRdb reanalyzed the PCR reads via MiXCR. The sample lists 20,000 or so clones, 35% to 45% seen once, with 22% in the top ten. The sequencing input was blood. All receptors come from a male donor with papillary thyroid cancer or a benign thyroid nodule (not recorded which). Some clones in this sample may be carry-over from other donors' samples.

Judged by abundance, this clone is medium-sized. The gene calls are TRBV20-1 and TRBJ1-5, with TRBD1 as a possible D gene (6 bases). The germline CDR1 and CDR2 sequences are DFQATT and SNEGSKA (reference sequence). Trimming removed 7 bases at V and 3 bases at J, with 13 bases between. The CDR3 covers 13 residues. CDR3 DNA: TGCAGTGTCACAACAGGGTACAATCAGCCCCAGCATTTT. The encoded protein is CSVTTGYNQPQHF.

The chain is built from TRBV20-1 and TRBJ1-5; the D is unclear. With 0 bases removed from V and 2 bases from J, the gap between germline ends came to 8 bases. Germline V CDR1 and CDR2: DFQATT, SNEGSKA (reference sequence). The CDR3 has 14 residues. The CDR3, as DNA: TGCAGTGCTAGAGATTTGCAGGGCAATCAGCCCCAGCATTTT. Its translation: CSARDLQGNQPQHF.

The chain recombines TRBV20-1 with TRBJ2-7; 12 bases agree with TRBD2. The CDR3 spans 16 residues. CDR1 is DFQATT, CDR2 SNEGSKA, per germline (reference sequence). Germline trimming cut 3 bases from V and 3 bases from J; bases unmatched to any gene: 9. The CDR3 sequence: CSARTSGSITYYEQYF. The CDR3 DNA is TGCAGTGCTAGGACTAGCGGGAGTATCACGTACTACGAGCAGTACTTC.

This clone is judged medium-sized. The gene calls are TRBV10-1 and TRBJ2-2; D unclear. Trimming shortened V by 8 bases and J by 1 base, and 8 bases separated the two germline ends. This CDR3 is 13 amino acids long. Germline V lookup: CDR1 WNHNN, CDR2 SYGVQD (reference sequence). The chain's CDR3 is CASLDGNTGELFF. CDR3 bases: TGCGCCAGCCTCGACGGGAACACCGGGGAGCTGTTTTTT.

This clone was observed at least ten times. At one end the junction does not follow the germline gene, possibly because of a read error. This sequence joins TRBV27 and TRBJ2-7; D possibly uses TRBD1 or TRBD2 (6 bases each). The CDR3 sequence is 11 residues long. Germline V lookup: CDR1 MNHEY, CDR2 SMNVEV (reference sequence). CDR3 bases: TGTGCCAGCATGGGGGCCCGGGAGCAGTGCTTC. Translation: CASMGAREQCF.

The table lists this clone with many counts. The chain links TRBV28 to TRBJ2-7; tentatively, D is TRBD1 (5 bases). With 7 bases removed from V and 3 bases from J, the gap between germline ends came to 7 bases. CDR3 length equals 11 residues. The germline gives CDR1 MDHEN, CDR2 SYDVKM. Here the CDR3 reads CASIRGYEQYF. For the CDR3, the DNA is TGTGCCAGCATAAGGGGCTACGAGCAGTACTTC. Variable domain in full (rest from reference TRBV28 and TRBJ2-7): DVKVTQSSRYLVKRTGEKVFLECVQDMDHENMFWYRQDPGLGLRLIYFSYDVKMKEKGDIPEGYSVSREKKERFSLILESASTNQTSMYLCASIRGYEQYFGPGTRLTVT.

This clone showed up many times. This chain joins TRBV28 and TRBJ2-2; 10 nucleotides line up with TRBD2. V lost 2 bases to trimming and J lost 5 bases; unmatched junction nucleotides: 11. Germline CDR1 reads MDHEN; CDR2 reads SYDVKM. The CDR3 covers 18 residues. CDR3 nucleotide sequence: TGTGCCAGCAGTTTAATAGGTAGCGGGAGGCGTGGGACCGGGGAGCTGTTTTTT. Protein: CASSLIGSGRRGTGELFF.

This clone is labeled medium-sized (0.01 to 0.1%). This chain connects TRBV20-1 to TRBJ1-2; D perhaps matches TRBD1 (5 bases). Germline lookup yields CDR1 DFQATT and CDR2 SNEGSKA (reference sequence). V dropped 5 bases and J dropped 5 bases, with 18 bases sitting between them. The CDR3 covers 14 residues. In DNA form, the CDR3 reads TGCAGTGCTCCAGTCCAGGGTCAACCTTATGGCTACACCTTC. This encodes CSAPVQGQPYGYTF.

This clone has just one count. This sequence joins TRBV7-3 and TRBJ2-1, with 11 bases aligning to TRBD2. This CDR3 is built from 19 residues. J was trimmed by 6 bases and V by 5 bases; bases with no gene match: 18. Germline V CDR1 and CDR2: SGHTA, FQGTGA. The CDR3 sequence: CASSVRPLEGTSGGNEQFF. CDR3 in DNA: TGTGCCAGCAGCGTACGTCCCTTGGAGGGGACTAGCGGAGGCAATGAGCAGTTCTTC.

The rearrangement joins TRBV7-8 to TRBJ1-1, with unresolved D. Germline V CDR1 and CDR2: SGHVS, FQNEAQ. The CDR3 is made up of 14 amino acids. Between the trimmed V and J ends, which lost 5 bases and 1 base, there was a span of 11 bases. The CDR3 DNA sequence: TGTGCCAGCAGCCCAGTCGCGGGGAACACTGAAGCTTTCTTT. This encodes CASSPVAGNTEAFF.

This clone was seen a handful of times. J is TRBJ1-6 and V is TRBV4-1, with D possibly being TRBD1 (5 bases). CDR1 and CDR2 from the germline V gene are MGHRA and YSYEKL. The CDR3 contains 15 residues. V was trimmed by 2 bases and J by 7 bases, leaving 12 bases between them. The CDR3 DNA follows: TGCGCCAGCAGCCAATCGGGGGGTGAGAATTCACCCCTCCACTTT. It translates to CASSQSGGENSPLHF.

This clone was seen many times. Other DNA sequences in the sample encode the same CDR3. The gene calls are TRBV15 and TRBJ2-3, with 9 positions matching TRBD2. V shed 0 bases and J 4 bases; nucleotides not matched to a gene: 8. The CDR3 runs to 17 residues. Germline assignment: CDR1 LNHNV and CDR2 YYDKDF (reference sequence). The CDR3 reads CATSRDQASGIADTQYF. CDR3 nucleotides: TGTGCCACCAGCAGAGATCAGGCTAGCGGGATAGCAGATACGCAGTATTTT. The full variable domain, in which reference TRBV15 and TRBJ2-3 provide the parts outside the CDR3, is DAMVIQNPRYQVTQFGKPVTLSCSQTLNHNVMYWYQQKSSQAPKLLFHYYDKDFNNEADTPDNFQSRRPNTSFCFLDIRSPGLGDTAMYLCATSRDQASGIADTQYFGPGTRLTVL.

The chain links TRBV11-3 to TRBJ1-1; D is unresolved. CDR3 length: 14 amino acids. The V gene's germline CDR1 is SGHNT and CDR2 YENEEA. The V end lost 2 bases, the J end lost 5 bases, and 12 bases lay between the germline ends. In DNA, the CDR3 is TGTGCCAGCAGCTTACGGACCCAGTCAACTGAAGCTTTCTTT. Translated: CASSLRTQSTEAFF.

This clone has a count of ten or more. This could be a read error, since a much larger clone is one nucleotide away. This chain joins TRBV28 and TRBJ2-1; D remains unclear. Germline CDR1 MDHEN, CDR2 SYDVKM. The CDR3 is 12 residues long. Trimming shortened V by 4 bases and J by 6 bases, and 7 bases separated the two germline ends. CDR3 protein: CASSSQCNEQFF. The CDR3 coding sequence is TGTGCCAGCAGTTCTCAGTGCAATGAGCAGTTCTTC.

The rearrangement links TRBV5-1 to TRBJ2-2, with D perhaps matching TRBD1 (6 bases). This CDR3 contains 15 residues. V lost 0 bases to trimming and J lost 4 bases, with 10 bases between them. Germline V gives CDR1 SGHRS, CDR2 YFSETQ. The DNA for the CDR3 is TGCGCCAGCAGCTTGGGGCAGGGGACCACCGGGGAGCTGTTTTTT. This sequence encodes CASSLGQGTTGELFF.

The sample holds many counts of this clone. This rearrangement joins TRBV5-6 to TRBJ2-3, with D maybe TRBD2 (6 bases). The CDR3 extends over 17 amino acids. V dropped 1 base and J dropped 5 bases, with 20 bases sitting between them. CDR1 and CDR2 from the germline V gene are SGHDT and YYEEEE. The CDR3, as DNA: TGTGCCAGCAGCTTGCCCGGGGGTCCCGGGACCGGAGATACGCAGTATTTT. This sequence encodes CASSLPGGPGTGDTQYF.

This clone was counted many times. This chain joins TRBV6-1 and TRBJ2-7; D possibly corresponds to TRBD1 (6 bases). CDR1 is MNHNS, CDR2 SASEGT, per germline. With 6 bases removed from V and 3 bases from J, the gap between germline ends came to 12 bases. The CDR3 loop spans 13 amino acids. The DNA of the CDR3 is TGTGCCAGCAGAGTACAACAGGGCTACGAGCAGTACTTC. Encoded protein: CASRVQQGYEQYF.

This clone ranks as medium-sized. The chain has TRBV5-1 and TRBJ2-1; no clear D. This CDR3 is 15 amino acids long. Trimming took off 0 bases at V and 0 bases at J, with 7 bases between the two ends. Per the germline V gene, CDR1 is SGHRS and CDR2 is YFSETQ. CDR3 DNA: TGCGCCAGCAGCTTGGGTCTGAGCTCCTACAATGAGCAGTTCTTC. Translating gives CASSLGLSSYNEQFF.

This clone appeared many times. The conserved phenylalanine or tryptophan normally closing the CDR3 is absent here, so this likely arose from a read error. This chain links TRBV12-3 or TRBV12-4 with TRBJ2-1, with 7 bases fitting TRBD1. This CDR3 is built from 14 residues. V was pared by 4 bases and J by 3 bases, with 3 bases of the junction left unmatched. The CDR3 bases are TGTGCCAGCAGTTCGACAGGGAACTACAATGAGCAGTTCGTC. Amino acids: CASSSTGNYNEQFV.

This chain uses TRBV6-1 with TRBJ1-2; the D gene is possibly TRBD1 (5 bases). Trimming took 0 bases from V and 2 from J, leaving 16 bases between them. Germline-derived CDR1 and CDR2 are MNHNS and SASEGT. The CDR3 is made up of 17 amino acids. The CDR3 loop is CASSEAGARTRNYGYTF. Here the CDR3 DNA reads TGTGCCAGCAGTGAAGCTGGGGCGAGGACCCGGAACTATGGCTACACCTTC.

The table lists this clone with a few counts. V and J are TRBV6-5 and TRBJ1-5; D is perhaps TRBD1 (5 bases). The CDR3 extends over 16 amino acids. V lost 4 bases to trimming and J lost 0 bases, with 13 bases between them. The germline V gene encodes CDR1 MNHEY and CDR2 SVGAGI. Here the CDR3 DNA reads TGTGCCAGCAGTTCCCGGGGGTCCTATAGCAATCAGCCCCAGCATTTT. This codes for CASSSRGSYSNQPQHF.

This clone was counted many times. One junction end does not reproduce the germline sequence, and a read error may be involved. The V call is TRBV30, the J call TRBJ2-7; 9 bases align to TRBD1. Germline-derived CDR1 and CDR2 are GTSNPN and SVGIG (reference sequence). The CDR3 has 15 residues. The CDR3 spells CAWNGPRDRERNRLF. The CDR3 bases are TGTGCCTGGAACGGGCCCCGGGACAGGGAACGCAACCGACTCTTC.